Listed below are T cell receptor beta chains from one sample, sequenced in a study of control samples from healthy donors and cancer patients. This table comes from immunoSEQ multiplex PCR, and its TCRdb copy is limited to in-frame clones, with some not included. The repertoire holds around 83,000 clones, with approximately 93% as singletons. The source material was PBMCs. Receptors were obtained from a woman in her forties with lung cancer. The CDR3 runs from the conserved cysteine through the conserved F or W. D genes are given only for firm matches. The listing skips clone size in some rows; elsewhere it reads once, few, many or a size class.

clone size	J gene	D gene	V gene	CDR3 length	CDR3 protein	CDR3 DNA
.	TRBJ2-1	.	TRBV7-9	15	CASSLRIGSYNEQFF	TGTGCCAGCAGCTTGCGTATTGGCTCCTACAATGAGCAGTTCTTC
.	TRBJ1-6	TRBD1	TRBV7-9	18	CASSLGGVGQGVGSPLHF	TGTGCCAGCAGCTTAGGCGGAGTGGGACAGGGGGTGGGATCACCCCTCCACTTT
.	TRBJ1-2	.	TRBV2	9	CASQPLLTF	TGTGCCAGCCAACCTTTGTTGACCTTC
once	TRBJ1-1	TRBD1	TRBV14	13	CASSRRQGPQAFF	TGTGCCAGCAGCAGACGACAGGGACCTCAAGCTTTCTTT
.	TRBJ2-7	TRBD1	TRBV5-6	16	CASSSGQGIPSYEQYF	TGTGCCAGCAGCTCGGGACAGGGAATACCCTCCTACGAGCAGTACTTC
once	TRBJ1-2	.	TRBV14	14	CASSPDSILKGYTF	TGTGCCAGCAGCCCGGACTCAATCCTGAAAGGCTACACCTTC
.	TRBJ1-1	.	TRBV7-9	13	CASMLAGGTEAFF	TGTGCCAGCATGCTAGCCGGAGGCACTGAAGCTTTCTTT
.	TRBJ1-4	.	TRBV6-5	14	CASRYGGGQEKLFF	TGTGCCAGCAGATACGGGGGCGGGCAAGAAAAACTGTTTTTT
.	TRBJ2-7	.	TRBV4-1	15	CASSQDFVDSYEQYF	TGCGCCAGCAGCCAAGATTTTGTCGACTCCTACGAGCAGTACTTC
.	TRBJ2-2	TRBD2	TRBV7-2	16	CASSLWGGANTGELFF	TGTGCCAGCAGCTTATGGGGGGGGGCGAACACCGGGGAGCTGTTTTTT
.	TRBJ1-6	.	TRBV12-3/TRBV12-4	12	CASSPRDSPLHF	TGTGCCAGCAGCCCCCGAGATTCACCCCTCCACTTT
.	TRBJ1-3	.	TRBV27	13	CASQSYSGDTIYF	TGTGCCAGTCAGAGCTATTCCGGGGACACCATATATTTT
.	TRBJ1-4	.	TRBV28	13	CASSTTVGEKLFF	TGTGCCAGCAGTACGACAGTGGGGGAAAAACTGTTTTTT
.	TRBJ2-1	TRBD2	TRBV19	15	CASSYGTSGYNEQFF	TGTGCCAGTAGCTATGGGACTAGCGGTTACAATGAGCAGTTCTTC
.	TRBJ1-2	.	TRBV19	11	CASSQNSGYTF	TGTGCCAGTAGTCAGAACTCCGGCTACACCTTC
.	TRBJ1-2	.	TRBV27	13	CASRPLGRRGYTF	TGTGCCAGCAGGCCACTTGGCCGGCGTGGCTACACCTTC
.	TRBJ1-4	.	TRBV28	13	CASTSANAEKLFF	TGTGCCAGCACCAGCGCCAACGCGGAAAAACTGTTTTTT
.	TRBJ1-2	.	TRBV5-1	14	CASSLASRAGGYTF	TGCGCCAGCAGCTTGGCCTCTAGGGCCGGGGGCTACACCTTC
.	TRBJ2-3	.	TRBV4-1	13	CASSRTGPDTQYF	TGCGCCAGCAGCCGTACAGGGCCAGATACGCAGTATTTT
once	TRBJ2-1	.	TRBV27	15	CASLGRGEVYNEQFF	TGTGCCAGCCTCGGAAGGGGAGAGGTATACAATGAGCAGTTCTTC
.	TRBJ1-2	TRBD1	TRBV5-4	17	CASSPDRGLALSHGYTF	TGTGCCAGCAGCCCGGACAGGGGGCTTGCCCTTAGTCATGGCTACACCTTC
.	TRBJ1-5	TRBD1	TRBV3-1/TRBV3-2	15	CASSSGTGHNQPQHF	TGTGCCAGCAGCTCCGGGACAGGCCACAATCAGCCCCAGCATTTT
.	TRBJ1-4	.	TRBV5-1	16	CASSLNSGQLNEKLFF	TGCGCCAGCAGCTTGAATTCCGGACAGCTTAATGAAAAACTGTTTTTT
.	TRBJ1-4	.	TRBV5-1	14	CASSLDLIREKLFF	TGCGCCAGCAGCTTGGACCTTATTCGGGAAAAACTGTTTTTT
.	TRBJ2-3	.	TRBV5-1	11	CASRVGDTQYF	TGCGCCAGCAGGGTGGGAGATACGCAGTATTTT
.	TRBJ1-5	.	TRBV7-9	16	CASSLEKTGIGQPQHF	TGTGCCAGCAGCCTCGAGAAAACAGGGATCGGTCAGCCCCAGCATTTT
.	TRBJ1-6	.	TRBV4-2	15	CASSQNSGHNSPLHF	TGTGCCAGCAGCCAAAATTCGGGGCATAATTCACCCCTCCACTTT
.	TRBJ2-7	TRBD1	TRBV2	15	CASREGTGPSYEQYF	TGTGCCAGCAGAGAAGGGACAGGGCCCTCCTACGAGCAGTACTTC
.	TRBJ2-5	.	TRBV3-1/TRBV3-2	13	CASSLTLQETQYF	TGTGCCAGCAGCCTCACACTCCAAGAGACCCAGTACTTC
.	TRBJ1-1	.	TRBV7-9	11	CAYVDGAEAFF	TGTGCCTACGTGGATGGGGCTGAAGCTTTCTTT
.	TRBJ1-1	.	TRBV7-9	16	CASSSPRGALNTEAFF	TGTGCCAGCAGCTCTCCTAGGGGGGCCTTGAACACTGAAGCTTTCTTT
.	TRBJ2-1	.	TRBV7-6	17	CASSLTDNPSSYNEQFF	TGTGCCAGCAGCTTAACCGACAACCCAAGCTCCTACAATGAGCAGTTCTTC
once	TRBJ1-1	TRBD1	TRBV7-9	16	CASSLDPQGMNTEAFF	TGTGCCAGCAGCTTAGACCCACAGGGGATGAACACTGAAGCTTTCTTT
.	TRBJ2-7	.	TRBV28	17	CASSLSGGAGRSYEQYF	TGTGCCAGCAGTTTATCAGGAGGGGCAGGACGCTCCTACGAGCAGTACTTC
.	TRBJ1-2	.	TRBV3-1/TRBV3-2	16	CASSPVGPLGYYGYTF	TGTGCCAGCAGTCCCGTAGGACCCCTTGGGTACTATGGCTACACCTTC
.	TRBJ2-3	.	TRBV29-1	12	CSVHHLGDTQYF	TGCAGCGTCCACCACCTTGGAGATACGCAGTATTTT
.	TRBJ1-2	.	TRBV5-6	16	CASSLGGALGDYGYTF	TGTGCCAGCAGCCTGGGGGGGGCGTTAGGCGACTATGGCTACACCTTC
.	TRBJ2-2	.	TRBV5-5	14	CASSLARNTGELFF	TGTGCCAGCAGCTTGGCGAGAAACACCGGGGAGCTGTTTTTT
.	TRBJ2-5	.	TRBV6-5	13	CASSTGMLETQYF	TGTGCCAGCAGTACCGGAATGTTGGAGACCCAGTACTTC
.	TRBJ1-1	.	TRBV27	15	CASIGTPLRDTEAFF	TGTGCCAGCATAGGGACACCCCTGAGGGACACTGAAGCTTTCTTT
.	TRBJ2-1	TRBD1	TRBV7-2	14	CASSPDRGIDEQFF	TGTGCCAGCAGCCCCGACAGGGGGATCGATGAGCAGTTCTTC
once	TRBJ1-1	.	TRBV19	14	CASSSTTLWTEAFF	TGTGCCAGTAGTTCGACAACGTTGTGGACTGAAGCTTTCTTT
.	TRBJ1-6	.	TRBV6-1	16	CASSALESSYNSPLHF	TGTGCCAGCAGTGCCCTAGAGAGCTCCTATAATTCACCCCTCCACTTT
.	TRBJ1-1	.	TRBV4-2	14	CASSQALGNTEAFF	TGTGCCAGCAGCCAAGCCCTGGGGAACACTGAAGCTTTCTTT
once	TRBJ1-2	.	TRBV6-5	13	CASSSRTNYGYTF	TGTGCCAGCAGTTCACGGACTAACTATGGCTACACCTTC